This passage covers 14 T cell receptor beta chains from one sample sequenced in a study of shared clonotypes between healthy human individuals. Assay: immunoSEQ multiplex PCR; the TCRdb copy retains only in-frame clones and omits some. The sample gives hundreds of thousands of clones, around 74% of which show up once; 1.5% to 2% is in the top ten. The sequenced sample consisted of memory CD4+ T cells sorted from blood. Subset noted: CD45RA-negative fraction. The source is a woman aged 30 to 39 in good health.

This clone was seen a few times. DNA for the CDR3: TGTGCCAGTAGTTCGGGACAGACCTACAATGAGCAGTTCTTC. Protein: CASSSGQTYNEQFF. The chain joins TRBV19 to TRBJ2-1; 7 nucleotides match TRBD1. Unmatched junction bases numbered 3, after V lost 5 bases and J lost 2 bases. Per germline, CDR1 LNHDA and CDR2 SQIVND (reference sequence). CDR3 length equals 14 residues.

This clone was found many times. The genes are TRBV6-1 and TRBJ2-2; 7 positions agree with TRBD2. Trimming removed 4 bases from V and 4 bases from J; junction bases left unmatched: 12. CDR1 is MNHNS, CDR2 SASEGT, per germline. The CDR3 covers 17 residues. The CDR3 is CASSASFSSGFTGELFF. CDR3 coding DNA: TGTGCCAGCAGTGCCTCTTTTTCTAGCGGCTTCACCGGGGAGCTGTTTTTT.

The CDR3 bases are TGCGCCAGCAGAATTAGCGGGAATAACAATGAGCAGTTCTTC. Its translation: CASRISGNNNEQFF. The rearrangement joins TRBV5-1 to TRBJ2-1; 8 bases align to TRBD2. The germline V gene has CDR1 SGHRS and CDR2 YFSETQ. The CDR3 extends over 14 amino acids. V gave up 5 bases and J gave up 5 bases; unmatched junction bases: 6.

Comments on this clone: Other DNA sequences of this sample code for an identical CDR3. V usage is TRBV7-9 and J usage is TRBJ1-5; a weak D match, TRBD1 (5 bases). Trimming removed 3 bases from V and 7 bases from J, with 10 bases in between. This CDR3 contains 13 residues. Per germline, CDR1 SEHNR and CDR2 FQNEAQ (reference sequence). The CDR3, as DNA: TGTGCCAGCAGCTTGGGACGAGACCAGCCCCAGCATTTT. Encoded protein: CASSLGRDQPQHF.

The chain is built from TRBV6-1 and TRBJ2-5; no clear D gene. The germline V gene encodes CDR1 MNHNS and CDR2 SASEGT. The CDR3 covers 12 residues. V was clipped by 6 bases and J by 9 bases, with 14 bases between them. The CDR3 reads CASSTWPMAQYF. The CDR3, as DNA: TGTGCCAGCAGCACATGGCCGATGGCCCAGTACTTC.

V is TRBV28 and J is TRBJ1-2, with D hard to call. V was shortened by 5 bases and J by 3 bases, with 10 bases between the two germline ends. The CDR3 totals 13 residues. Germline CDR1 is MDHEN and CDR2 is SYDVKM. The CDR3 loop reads CASSPTAYYGYTF. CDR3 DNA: TGTGCCAGCAGTCCCACAGCGTACTATGGCTACACCTTC.

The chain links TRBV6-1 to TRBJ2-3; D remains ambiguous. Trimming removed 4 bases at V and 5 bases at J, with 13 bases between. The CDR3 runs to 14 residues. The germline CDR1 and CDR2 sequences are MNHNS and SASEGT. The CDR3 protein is CASSVSRHIDTQYF. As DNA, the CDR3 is TGTGCCAGCAGTGTGAGCCGGCACATAGATACGCAGTATTTT.

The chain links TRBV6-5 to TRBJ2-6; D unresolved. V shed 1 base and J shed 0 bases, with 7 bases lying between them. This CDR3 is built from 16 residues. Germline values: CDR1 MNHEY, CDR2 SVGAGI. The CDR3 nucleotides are TGTGCCAGCAGTTACTTTACGGTCTCTGGGGCCAACGTCCTGACTTTC. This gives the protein CASSYFTVSGANVLTF.

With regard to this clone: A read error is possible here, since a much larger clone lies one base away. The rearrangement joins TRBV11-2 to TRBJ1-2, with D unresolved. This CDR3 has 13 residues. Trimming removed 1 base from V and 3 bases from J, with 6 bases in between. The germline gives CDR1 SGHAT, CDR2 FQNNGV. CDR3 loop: CASSLGTDYGYTF. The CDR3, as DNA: TGTGCCAGCAGCTTAGGGACTGACTATGGCTACACCTTC.

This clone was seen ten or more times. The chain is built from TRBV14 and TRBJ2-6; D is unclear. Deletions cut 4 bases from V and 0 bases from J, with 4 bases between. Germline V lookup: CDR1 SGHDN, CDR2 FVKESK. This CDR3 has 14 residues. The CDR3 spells CASSRSSGANVLTF. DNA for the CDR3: TGTGCCAGCAGCCGAAGCTCTGGGGCCAACGTCCTGACTTTC.

The CDR3: CASSTRGVEFNQPQHF. In DNA form, the CDR3 reads TGTGCCAGTAGTACGAGGGGGGTTGAGTTCAATCAGCCCCAGCATTTT. The V call is TRBV19, the J call TRBJ1-5; weak D call: TRBD1 (6 bases). Deletions cut 4 bases from V and 3 bases from J, with 16 bases between. The germline gives CDR1 LNHDA, CDR2 SQIVND (reference sequence). The CDR3 covers 16 residues.

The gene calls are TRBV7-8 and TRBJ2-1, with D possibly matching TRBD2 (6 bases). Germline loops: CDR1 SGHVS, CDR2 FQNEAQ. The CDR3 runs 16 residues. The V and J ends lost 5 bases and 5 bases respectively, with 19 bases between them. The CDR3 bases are TGTGCCAGCAGCCTAACGCGGGACCCACGAGACAATGAGCAGTTCTTC. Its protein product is CASSLTRDPRDNEQFF.

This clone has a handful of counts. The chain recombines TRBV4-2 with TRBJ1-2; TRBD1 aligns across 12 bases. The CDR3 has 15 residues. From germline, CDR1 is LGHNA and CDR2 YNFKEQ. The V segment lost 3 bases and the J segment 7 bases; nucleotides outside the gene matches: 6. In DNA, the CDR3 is TGTGCCAGCAGCCAGGCCGGGACAGGGGGCCTTGGCTACACCTTC. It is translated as CASSQAGTGGLGYTF.

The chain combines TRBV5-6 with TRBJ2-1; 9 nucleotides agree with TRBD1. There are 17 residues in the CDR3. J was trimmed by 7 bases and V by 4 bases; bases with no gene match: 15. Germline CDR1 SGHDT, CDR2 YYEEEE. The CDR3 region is CASSPMGFKQGANEQFF. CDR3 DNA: TGTGCCAGCAGCCCTATGGGGTTTAAACAGGGGGCGAATGAGCAGTTCTTC.